The source of this TCR beta chain is a study of cytomegalovirus exposure and HLA in healthy donors. The repertoire was sequenced with immunoSEQ multiplex PCR; TCRdb's copy has only in-frame clones and lacks some. The profile covers about 190,000 clones, with more than 70% appearing a single time and roughly 1.5% taken by the ten largest. Study-level points and caveats: One later analysis, an examination of the 100 to 150 validation repertoires, found that first-cohort TCR clusters tended to co-occur in them. Some public TCRs appeared in many individuals, while most sequences were rare. Three CMV-associated chains were confirmed in vitro to be specific for CMV antigens.

These donors were members of the roughly 120-subject validation cohort, a group separate from the approximately 700-subject first cohort. This clone was detected only a few times. Its antigen is not known. The CDR3 loop spans 14 amino acids. The V and J ends lost 0 bases and 0 bases respectively, with 6 bases between them. Germline CDR1 SGHRS, CDR2 YFSETQ. The V and J genes are TRBV5-1 and TRBJ1-2, with unresolved D. Sequences were obtained from PBMCs. This TCR derives from a woman between 18 and 29 years old in good health and CMV-seronegative. The CDR3 DNA reads as TGCGCCAGCAGCTTGGTACTAGCTAACTATGGCTACACCTTC. Protein: CASSLVLANYGYTF.